A selection of T cell receptor beta chains follows, all from one sample in a study of cytomegalovirus exposure and HLA in healthy donors. Method: immunoSEQ multiplex PCR; TCRdb's copy keeps in-frame clones and lacks some. The sample carries roughly 98,000 clones, over 60% recorded once. Sequencing input: PBMCs. The origin of the receptors is a female donor in good health and CMV-seronegative. Each CDR3 is given with its conserved first and last residue. The D gene is left open where the match is weak. Some rows mark clone size as missing; the rest say once, few, many or name a class of expanded clone.

D: NA; V: TRBV11-2; J: TRBJ1-1; size: once; DNA: TGTGCCAGCAGCTTTGGTATGAGGTACGACACTGAAGCTTTCTTT; CDR3: CASSFGMRYDTEAFF
D: TRBD1; V: TRBV2; J: TRBJ2-3; size: NA; DNA: TGTGCCAGCAGTGCTCCAGGGGGAGCAGATACGCAGTATTTT; CDR3: CASSAPGGADTQYF
D: NA; V: TRBV6-1; J: TRBJ2-5; size: NA; DNA: TGTGCCAGCAGTGTTCAGTTCCAAGAGACCCAGTACTTC; CDR3: CASSVQFQETQYF
D: NA; V: TRBV14; J: TRBJ2-4; size: NA; DNA: TGTGCCAGCAGCCAAACCGGGGTCAAAAACATTCAGTACTTC; CDR3: CASSQTGVKNIQYF
D: NA; V: TRBV15; J: TRBJ2-7; size: NA; DNA: TGTGCCACCGGTTCCACCAGCTCCTACGAGCAGTACTTC; CDR3: CATGSTSSYEQYF
D: TRBD1; V: TRBV5-4; J: TRBJ1-2; size: NA; DNA: TGTGCCGGTCAGACAGGGGGGAGAAACTATGGCTACACCTTC; CDR3: CAGQTGGRNYGYTF
D: NA; V: TRBV15; J: TRBJ2-7; size: once; DNA: TGTGCCACCAGCAGATCCATCCCCTCAGTGGAGCGGGTTGGCTACGAGCAGTACTTC; CDR3: CATSRSIPSVERVGYEQYF
D: NA; V: TRBV30; J: TRBJ2-1; size: NA; DNA: TGTGCCTGGAGCATTCCTCCCCGGGTCCACAGGGAGCAGTTCTTC; CDR3: CAWSIPPRVHREQFF
D: NA; V: TRBV14; J: TRBJ2-3; size: NA; DNA: TGTGCCAGCAGCCAAGCAGGTGAAGGAGGAAGCACAGATACGCAGTATTTT; CDR3: CASSQAGEGGSTDTQYF
D: NA; V: TRBV19; J: TRBJ2-1; size: NA; DNA: TGTGCCAGTAGTATTGGCGGGCGCAACAATGAGCAGTTCTTC; CDR3: CASSIGGRNNEQFF
D: TRBD1; V: TRBV5-4; J: TRBJ2-7; size: NA; DNA: TGTGCCAGCAGCCCCGGGACAGGGGGGTACGAGCAGTACTTC; CDR3: CASSPGTGGYEQYF
D: TRBD1; V: TRBV28; J: TRBJ2-5; size: NA; DNA: TGTGCCAGCAGCCCGCTGGGACAGGGAGCGGAGACCCAGTACTTC; CDR3: CASSPLGQGAETQYF
D: TRBD2; V: TRBV2; J: TRBJ2-5; size: NA; DNA: TGTGCCAGCCACCCTTTAGGCGGGAGGGAGACCCAGTACTTC; CDR3: CASHPLGGRETQYF
D: TRBD1; V: TRBV4-1; J: TRBJ1-4; size: NA; DNA: TGCGCCAGCAGCCAAGACCCTTTTCAGGGGGGTGAAAAACTGTTTTTT; CDR3: CASSQDPFQGGEKLFF
D: NA; V: TRBV6-5; J: TRBJ1-5; size: NA; DNA: TGTGCCAGCAGCCTAGGATTCGGGGGGAATCAGCCCCAGCATTTT; CDR3: CASSLGFGGNQPQHF
D: NA; V: TRBV18; J: TRBJ1-2; size: NA; DNA: TGTGCCAGCTCACCCTCCAACAGGGAAGGAAACTATGGCTACACCTTC; CDR3: CASSPSNREGNYGYTF
D: NA; V: TRBV7-3; J: TRBJ2-5; size: few; DNA: TGTGCCAGCAGCCCCAATGCCCAGAATCAAGAGACCCAGTACTTC; CDR3: CASSPNAQNQETQYF
D: NA; V: TRBV10-3; J: TRBJ1-3; size: few; DNA: TGTGCCATCAGTGAATGGGCAGTCGTAGGGGGGGGATCTGGAAACACCATATATTTT; CDR3: CAISEWAVVGGGSGNTIYF
D: NA; V: TRBV19; J: TRBJ2-7; size: NA; DNA: TGTGCCAGTAGTATGCCAGGTTACTCCTACGAGCAGTACTTC; CDR3: CASSMPGYSYEQYF
D: NA; V: TRBV5-6; J: TRBJ2-3; size: NA; DNA: TGTGCCAGCAGCGTACCCCGCCAGTTCACAGATACGCAGTATTTT; CDR3: CASSVPRQFTDTQYF
D: TRBD1; V: TRBV7-6; J: TRBJ1-3; size: once; DNA: TGTGCCAGCAGCTTCGCCGGGACAGCGGGTTCTGGAAACACCATATATTTT; CDR3: CASSFAGTAGSGNTIYF
D: TRBD1; V: TRBV30; J: TRBJ1-5; size: NA; DNA: TGTGCCTGGCCGACAGGGGGGTATCAGCCCCAGCATTTT; CDR3: CAWPTGGYQPQHF
D: NA; V: TRBV30; J: TRBJ2-7; size: NA; DNA: TGTGCCTGGAGCGCAGGGAACTACGAGCAGTACTTC; CDR3: CAWSAGNYEQYF
D: TRBD2; V: TRBV2; J: TRBJ2-1; size: few; DNA: TGTGCCACATCAGGCGAGCGGGAGCTTGGGGAGCAGTTCTTC; CDR3: CATSGERELGEQFF
D: TRBD1; V: TRBV4-1; J: TRBJ2-4; size: NA; DNA: TGCGCCAGCGGGGGGATCGGGACAGGGGCAATAGCCAAAAACATTCAGTACTTC; CDR3: CASGGIGTGAIAKNIQYF
D: NA; V: TRBV5-4; J: TRBJ1-6; size: NA; DNA: TGTGCCAGCAGCGGGGAGGGACACTATAATTCACCCCTCCACTTT; CDR3: CASSGEGHYNSPLHF
D: TRBD2; V: TRBV5-1; J: TRBJ2-3; size: NA; DNA: TGCGCCAGCAGCTTGGCCAGGTCTAGCGGGGAGCTAACAGATACGCAGTATTTT; CDR3: CASSLARSSGELTDTQYF
D: TRBD2; V: TRBV5-1; J: TRBJ2-5; size: NA; DNA: TGCGCCAGCAGCTTTTCGGGGGGGGAGACCCAGTACTTC; CDR3: CASSFSGGETQYF
D: NA; V: TRBV28; J: TRBJ2-5; size: NA; DNA: TGTGCCAGCATACGAGGGGGGGGCCAAGAGACCCAGTACTTC; CDR3: CASIRGGGQETQYF
D: TRBD1; V: TRBV9; J: TRBJ1-2; size: NA; DNA: TGTGCCAGCAGCGTAGTCCCAGGGGGCAACATAGACTACACCTTC; CDR3: CASSVVPGGNIDYTF
D: TRBD1; V: TRBV27; J: TRBJ1-5; size: few; DNA: TGTGCCAGCAGTCCCCAGGGACAGGGCGGCCAGCCCCAGCATTTT; CDR3: CASSPQGQGGQPQHF
D: NA; V: TRBV5-4; J: TRBJ2-3; size: NA; DNA: TGTACCAGCAGCTTGGGTGGAGGGCTGACAGATACGCAGTATTTT; CDR3: CTSSLGGGLTDTQYF
D: TRBD1; V: TRBV28; J: TRBJ1-2; size: NA; DNA: TGTGCCAGCAGTTTACAGGGGGCGCGGGGGAACTATGGCTACACCTTC; CDR3: CASSLQGARGNYGYTF
D: NA; V: TRBV11-3; J: TRBJ1-1; size: few; DNA: TGTGCCAGCAGCTTAGCATTGAACACTGAAGCTTTCTTT; CDR3: CASSLALNTEAFF
D: NA; V: TRBV7-2; J: TRBJ1-3; size: NA; DNA: TGTGCCAGCAGCTTAACCCCAGGGTCCGGAAACACCATATATTTT; CDR3: CASSLTPGSGNTIYF
D: NA; V: TRBV5-4; J: TRBJ2-7; size: NA; DNA: TGTGCCAGCAGCCCTCGGGGGACCTCGACCTACGAGCAGTACTTC; CDR3: CASSPRGTSTYEQYF
D: NA; V: TRBV5-6; J: TRBJ1-2; size: NA; DNA: TGTGCCAGCGGATCACCTGGGGCAGATTTACTCTATGGCTACACCTTC; CDR3: CASGSPGADLLYGYTF
D: TRBD1; V: TRBV29-1; J: TRBJ1-2; size: NA; DNA: TGCAGCGGCCTTGTAGGACAGGATTGGGGGGAAGGCTACACCTTC; CDR3: CSGLVGQDWGEGYTF
D: NA; V: TRBV7-3; J: TRBJ2-5; size: NA; DNA: TGTGCCAGCAGCGCTCGGACAGAAGAGACCCAGTACTTC; CDR3: CASSARTEETQYF
D: NA; V: TRBV18; J: TRBJ2-5; size: NA; DNA: TGTGCCAGCTCACCAGCGGCCTACCAAGAGACCCAGTACTTC; CDR3: CASSPAAYQETQYF
D: NA; V: TRBV19; J: TRBJ2-7; size: NA; DNA: TGTGCCAGTAGTATCTACCCGGCCTACGAGCAGTACTTC; CDR3: CASSIYPAYEQYF
D: NA; V: TRBV5-4; J: TRBJ1-1; size: NA; DNA: TGTGCCAGCAGCTCCCAGGGAAACACTGAAGCTTTCTTT; CDR3: CASSSQGNTEAFF
D: NA; V: TRBV7-3; J: TRBJ1-1; size: NA; DNA: TGTGCCAGCAGCTTAAGGGCACCTCAGGGAACTGAAGCTTTCTTT; CDR3: CASSLRAPQGTEAFF
D: TRBD1; V: TRBV4-1; J: TRBJ1-2; size: NA; DNA: TGCGCCAGCAGCCAGGCAGGACAGGGGAGAGGCTACACCTTC; CDR3: CASSQAGQGRGYTF
D: TRBD1; V: TRBV9; J: TRBJ2-7; size: NA; DNA: TGTGCCAGCAGCGTAGGTGGGACAGGGGGCAGAGAGCAGTACTTC; CDR3: CASSVGGTGGREQYF
D: TRBD2; V: TRBV6-1; J: TRBJ2-3; size: NA; DNA: TGTGCCAGTACGAGCGGGGACTTCACGGATACGCAGTATTTT; CDR3: CASTSGDFTDTQYF